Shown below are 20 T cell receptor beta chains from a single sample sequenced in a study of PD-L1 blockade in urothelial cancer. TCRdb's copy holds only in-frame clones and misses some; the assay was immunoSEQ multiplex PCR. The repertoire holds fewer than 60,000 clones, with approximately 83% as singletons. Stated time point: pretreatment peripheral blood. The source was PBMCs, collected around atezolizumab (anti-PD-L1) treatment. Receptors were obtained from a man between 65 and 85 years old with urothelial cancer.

CDR3 bases: TGTGCCAGCTCACCATCCAGGGCCGATCAGCCCCAGCATTTT. This codes for CASSPSRADQPQHF. This rearrangement joins TRBV18 to TRBJ1-5; possible D gene TRBD1, 5 bases. CDR3 size: 14 residues. Trimming removed 2 bases at V and 5 bases at J, with 10 bases between. The germline gives CDR1 KGHSH, CDR2 LQKENI. Full variable domain (missing parts from reference TRBV18 and TRBJ1-5): NAGVMQNPRHLVRRRGQEARLRCSPMKGHSHVYWYRQLPEEGLKFMVYLQKENIIDESGMPKERFSAEFPKEGPSILRIQQVVRGDSAAYFCASSPSRADQPQHFGDGTRLSIL.

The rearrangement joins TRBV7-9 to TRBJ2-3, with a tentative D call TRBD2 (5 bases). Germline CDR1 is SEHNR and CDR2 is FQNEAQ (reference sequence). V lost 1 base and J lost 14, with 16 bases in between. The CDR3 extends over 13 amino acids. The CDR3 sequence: CASSLGEHRYAYF. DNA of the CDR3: TGTGCCAGCAGCTTAGGGGAGCACAGATACGCGTATTTT.

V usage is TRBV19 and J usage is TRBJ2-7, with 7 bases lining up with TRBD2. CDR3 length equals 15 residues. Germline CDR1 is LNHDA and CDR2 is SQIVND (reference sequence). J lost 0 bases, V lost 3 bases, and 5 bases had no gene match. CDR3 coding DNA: TGTGCCAGTAGTATGGATAGGACTAGCTCCTACGAGCAGTACTTC. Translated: CASSMDRTSSYEQYF.

CDR3 DNA: TGTGCCTGGAGTGCCCTTGGACAGGCTTACAATGAGCAGTTCTTC. Protein product: CAWSALGQAYNEQFF. The rearrangement links TRBV30 to TRBJ2-1, with TRBD1 matching 7 bases. V was clipped by 1 base and J by 4 bases; unmatched bases: 7. Looked up from germline, CDR1 is GTSNPN and CDR2 is SVGIG (reference sequence). The CDR3 is made up of 15 amino acids. Full variable domain (rest looked up from reference TRBV30 and TRBJ2-1): SQTIHQWPATLVQPVGSPLSLECTVEGTSNPNLYWYRQAAGRGLQLLFYSVGIGQISSEVPQNLSASRPQDRQFILSSKKLLLSDSGFYLCAWSALGQAYNEQFFGPGTRLTVL.

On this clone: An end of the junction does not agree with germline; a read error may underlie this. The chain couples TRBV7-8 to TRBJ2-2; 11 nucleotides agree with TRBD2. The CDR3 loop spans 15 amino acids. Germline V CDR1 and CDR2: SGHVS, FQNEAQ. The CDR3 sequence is CASSVAGGVTGELFF. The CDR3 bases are TGTGCCAGCAGCGTAGCGGGAGGGGTAACCGGGGAGCTGTTTTTT.

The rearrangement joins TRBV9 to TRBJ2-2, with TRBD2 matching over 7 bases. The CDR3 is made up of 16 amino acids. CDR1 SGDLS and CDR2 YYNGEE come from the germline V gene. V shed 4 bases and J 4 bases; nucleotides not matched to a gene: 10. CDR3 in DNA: TGTGCCAGCAGCCTCCTAGCGGACACACCCACCGGGGAGCTGTTTTTT. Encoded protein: CASSLLADTPTGELFF.

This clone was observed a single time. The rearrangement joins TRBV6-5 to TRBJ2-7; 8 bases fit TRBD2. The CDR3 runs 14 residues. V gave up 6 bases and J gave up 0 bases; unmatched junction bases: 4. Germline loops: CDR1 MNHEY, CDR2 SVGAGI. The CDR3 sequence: CASSSGLVSYEQYF. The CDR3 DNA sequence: TGTGCCAGCAGCTCGGGACTAGTCTCCTACGAGCAGTACTTC.

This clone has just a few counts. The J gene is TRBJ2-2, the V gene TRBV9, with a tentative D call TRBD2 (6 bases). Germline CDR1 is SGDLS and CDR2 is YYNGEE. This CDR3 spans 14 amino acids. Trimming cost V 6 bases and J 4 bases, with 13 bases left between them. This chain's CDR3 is CASKVGSGTGELFF. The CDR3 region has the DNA TGTGCCAGCAAGGTCGGGAGTGGCACCGGGGAGCTGTTTTTT. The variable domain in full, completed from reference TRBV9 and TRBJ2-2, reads DSGVTQTPKHLITATGQRVTLRCSPRSGDLSVYWYQQSLDQGLQFLIQYYNGEERAKGNILERFSAQQFPDLHSELNLSSLELGDSALYFCASKVGSGTGELFFGEGSRLTVL.

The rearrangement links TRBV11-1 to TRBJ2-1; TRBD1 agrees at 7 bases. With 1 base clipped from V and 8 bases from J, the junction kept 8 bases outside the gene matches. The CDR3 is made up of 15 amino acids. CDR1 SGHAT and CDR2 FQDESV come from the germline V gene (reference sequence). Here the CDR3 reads CASSLVGTEADEQFF. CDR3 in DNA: TGTGCCAGCAGCTTAGTTGGGACAGAAGCCGATGAGCAGTTCTTC.

The CDR3 DNA follows: TGTGCCAGTAGGGCCGTCCCTCTGAGGAGCAATCAGCCCCAGCATTTT. Protein sequence: CASRAVPLRSNQPQHF. The genes are TRBV19 and TRBJ1-5; no firm D call. This CDR3 spans 16 amino acids. V was clipped by 6 bases and J by 1 base, with 16 bases between them. Germline-derived CDR1 and CDR2 are LNHDA and SQIVND (reference sequence).

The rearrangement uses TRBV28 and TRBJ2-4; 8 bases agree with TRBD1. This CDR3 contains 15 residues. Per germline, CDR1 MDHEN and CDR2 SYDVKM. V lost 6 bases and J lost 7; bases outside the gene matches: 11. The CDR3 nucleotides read TGTGCCAGCAGCTCCCCCAGGGGGCGTAGCAACATTCAGTACTTC. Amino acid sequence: CASSSPRGRSNIQYF.

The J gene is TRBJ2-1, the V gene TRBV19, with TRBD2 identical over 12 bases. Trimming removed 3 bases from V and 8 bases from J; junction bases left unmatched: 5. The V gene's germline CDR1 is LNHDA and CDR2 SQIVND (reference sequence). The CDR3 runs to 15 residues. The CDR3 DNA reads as TGTGCCAGTAGTATGACTAGCGGGAGAGCGGATGAGCAGTTCTTC. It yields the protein CASSMTSGRADEQFF.

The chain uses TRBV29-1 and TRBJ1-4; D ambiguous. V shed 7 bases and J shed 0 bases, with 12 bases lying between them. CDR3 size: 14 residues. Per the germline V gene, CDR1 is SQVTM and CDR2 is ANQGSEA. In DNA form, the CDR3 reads TGCAGCGCCCATGGCCCCGCAACTAATGAAAAACTGTTTTTT. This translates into CSAHGPATNEKLFF.

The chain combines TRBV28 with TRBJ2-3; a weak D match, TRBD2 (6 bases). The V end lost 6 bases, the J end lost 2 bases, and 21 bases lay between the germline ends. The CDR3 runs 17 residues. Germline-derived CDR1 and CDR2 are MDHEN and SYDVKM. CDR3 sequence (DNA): TGTGCCAGCAGCTCTAACCGGGACTTTTTCCTCACAGATACGCAGTATTTT. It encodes CASSSNRDFFLTDTQYF.

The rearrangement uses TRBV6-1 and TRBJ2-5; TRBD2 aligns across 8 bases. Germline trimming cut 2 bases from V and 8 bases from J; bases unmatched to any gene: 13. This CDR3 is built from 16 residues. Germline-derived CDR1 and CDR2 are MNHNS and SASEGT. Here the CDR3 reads CASSELGDLAGGTQYF. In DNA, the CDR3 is TGTGCCAGCAGTGAACTCGGGGACCTGGCGGGGGGAACCCAGTACTTC.

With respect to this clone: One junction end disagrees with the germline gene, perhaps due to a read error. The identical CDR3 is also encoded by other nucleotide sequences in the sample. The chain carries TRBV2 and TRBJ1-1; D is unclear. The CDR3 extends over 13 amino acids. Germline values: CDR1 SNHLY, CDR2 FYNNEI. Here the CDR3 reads CASSEGGNTEAFF. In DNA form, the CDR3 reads TGTGCCAGCAGCGAAGGAGGGAACACTGAAGCTTTCTTT.

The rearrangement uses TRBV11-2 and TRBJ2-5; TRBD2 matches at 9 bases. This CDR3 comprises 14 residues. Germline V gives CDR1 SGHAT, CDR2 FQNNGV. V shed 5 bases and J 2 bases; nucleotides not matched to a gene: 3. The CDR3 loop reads CASSALAGQETQYF. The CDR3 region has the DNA TGTGCCAGCAGCGCGCTAGCGGGACAAGAGACCCAGTACTTC.

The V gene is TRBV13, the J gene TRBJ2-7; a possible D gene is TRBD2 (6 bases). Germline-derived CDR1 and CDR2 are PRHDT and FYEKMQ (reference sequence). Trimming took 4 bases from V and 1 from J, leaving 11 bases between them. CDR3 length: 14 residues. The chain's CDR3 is CASSSRDSSYEQYF. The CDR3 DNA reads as TGTGCCAGCAGCTCCCGGGACTCTTCCTACGAGCAGTACTTC.

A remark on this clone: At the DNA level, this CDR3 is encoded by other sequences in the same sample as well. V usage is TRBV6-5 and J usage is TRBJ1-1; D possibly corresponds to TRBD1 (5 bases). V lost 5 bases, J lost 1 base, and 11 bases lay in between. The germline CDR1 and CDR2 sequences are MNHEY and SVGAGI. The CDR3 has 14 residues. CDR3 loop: CASSPRQTNTEAFF. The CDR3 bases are TGTGCCAGCAGTCCACGACAGACGAACACTGAAGCTTTCTTT.

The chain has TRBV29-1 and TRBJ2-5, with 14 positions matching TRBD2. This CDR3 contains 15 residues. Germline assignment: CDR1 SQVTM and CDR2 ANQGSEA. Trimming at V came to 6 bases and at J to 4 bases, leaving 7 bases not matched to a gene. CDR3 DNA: TGCAGCGTGACAGGGACTAGCGGGAGAACAGAGACCCAGTACTTC. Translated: CSVTGTSGRTETQYF.